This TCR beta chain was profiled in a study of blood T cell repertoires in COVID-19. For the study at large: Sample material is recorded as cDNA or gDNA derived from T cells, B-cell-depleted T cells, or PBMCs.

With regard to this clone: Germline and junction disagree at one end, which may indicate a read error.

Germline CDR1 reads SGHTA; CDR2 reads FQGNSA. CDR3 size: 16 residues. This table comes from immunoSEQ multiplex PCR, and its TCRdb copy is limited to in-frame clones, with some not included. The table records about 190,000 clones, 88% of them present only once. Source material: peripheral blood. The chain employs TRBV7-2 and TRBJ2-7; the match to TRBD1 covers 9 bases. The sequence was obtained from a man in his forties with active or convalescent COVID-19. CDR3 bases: TGTGCCAGCAGCTCACCGGGACAGGGACCCTCCTTCGAGCAGTACTTC. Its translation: CASSSPGQGPSFEQYF.